Listed below are T cell receptor beta chains from one sample, sequenced in a study of blood T cell repertoires in COVID-19. Sequenced by immunoSEQ multiplex PCR; TCRdb stores in-frame clones only, minus some. The sample has hundreds of thousands of clones; about 85% are singletons. Sequencing was performed on PBMCs or T cells enriched from blood (not recorded which). Receptors were obtained from a woman aged 18 to 35 with acute COVID-19. The CDR3 runs from the conserved cysteine through the conserved F or W. D genes are given only for firm matches. Size is stated for part of the rows, as once, few or many counts, or as a class when the clone is expanded.

D gene	V gene	clone size	J gene	CDR3 protein	CDR3 DNA
.	TRBV25-1	few	TRBJ2-7	CASSDLRQGYEQYF	TGTGCCAGCAGTGATCTGCGACAAGGCTACGAGCAGTACTTC
TRBD1	TRBV9	.	TRBJ1-6	CASSVFGTGGASSPLHF	TGTGCCAGCAGCGTATTTGGGACAGGGGGCGCGAGCTCACCCCTCCACTTT
TRBD1	TRBV11-2	.	TRBJ2-1	CASSTSVRQGLDEQFF	TGTGCCAGCAGCACAAGCGTCCGACAGGGTTTAGATGAGCAGTTCTTC
.	TRBV7-9	once	TRBJ2-1	CASSLDVRGNEQFF	TGTGCCAGCAGCTTAGACGTAAGGGGCAATGAGCAGTTCTTC
.	TRBV6-1	.	TRBJ2-5	CASSEIGGVRETQYF	TGTGCCAGCAGTGAGATAGGCGGGGTGCGAGAGACCCAGTACTTC
TRBD2	TRBV9	.	TRBJ2-1	CASSVDPGLSYNEQFF	TGTGCCAGCAGCGTAGACCCGGGACTATCCTACAATGAGCAGTTCTTC
TRBD1	TRBV9	.	TRBJ2-7	CASSLRDRVGEQYF	TGTGCCAGCAGCCTCCGGGACAGGGTAGGCGAGCAGTACTTC
.	TRBV7-9	once	TRBJ2-6	CASSSPQGAGANVLTF	TGTGCCAGCAGCTCACCCCAGGGTGCTGGGGCCAACGTCCTGACTTTC
TRBD2	TRBV27	.	TRBJ2-1	CASSLGLAGAEQFF	TGTGCCAGCAGTCTGGGACTAGCGGGAGCTGAGCAGTTCTTC
.	TRBV4-2	.	TRBJ1-5	CASSQGAGDQPQHF	TGTGCCAGCAGCCAAGGGGCAGGGGATCAGCCCCAGCATTTT
.	TRBV10-1	.	TRBJ2-7	CASSDPSAPTAYEQYF	TGCGCCAGCAGTGACCCCTCGGCCCCGACAGCCTACGAGCAGTACTTC
.	TRBV27	.	TRBJ1-4	CASSLSARTTNEKLFF	TGTGCCAGCAGTTTATCGGCCCGAACAACTAATGAAAAACTGTTTTTT
.	TRBV19	few	TRBJ1-5	CASSMDSEKPQHF	TGTGCCAGTAGTATGGATTCGGAGAAGCCCCAGCATTTT
.	TRBV12-3/TRBV12-4	.	TRBJ2-3	CASSLEPGTQYF	TGTGCCAGCAGTTTGGAACCAGGGACGCAGTATTTT
.	TRBV7-2	.	TRBJ2-7	CASSLPSSYEQYF	TGTGCCAGCAGCTTACCGTCTTCCTACGAGCAGTACTTC
.	TRBV9	.	TRBJ1-3	CASSAPRGVSAGNTIYF	TGTGCCAGCAGCGCACCACGGGGGGTCTCGGCTGGAAACACCATATATTTT
TRBD1	TRBV4-3	.	TRBJ2-5	CASSQENRQGRQTQYF	TGCGCCAGCAGCCAAGAAAATAGACAGGGCCGACAGACCCAGTACTTC
.	TRBV3-1/TRBV3-2	.	TRBJ2-2	CASSQVHGELFF	TGTGCCAGCAGCCAAGTACACGGGGAGCTGTTTTTT
.	TRBV7-2	once	TRBJ2-7	CASRPGSSSYEQYF	TGTGCCAGCAGACCGGGATCGTCATCCTACGAGCAGTACTTC
TRBD2	TRBV4-3	.	TRBJ2-1	CASSRTSGTDERFF	TGCGCCAGCAGCCGGACTAGCGGGACCGATGAGCGGTTCTTC
.	TRBV7-8	.	TRBJ2-3	CASSLQPWGAQYF	TGTGCCAGCAGCTTACAACCGTGGGGAGCGCAGTATTTT
TRBD1	TRBV19	few	TRBJ1-5	CASSTTGGFNQPQHF	TGTGCCAGTAGTACGACAGGGGGATTCAATCAGCCCCAGCATTTT
TRBD1	TRBV4-1	.	TRBJ1-2	CASSQERGTGDNYGYTF	TGCGCCAGCAGCCAAGAAAGGGGGACAGGGGATAACTATGGCTACACCTTC